This TCR beta chain is drawn from a study of radiation and T cells in renal cell carcinoma. Study conclusions and caveats: Pretreatment tumor biopsies were lacking, so baseline clonotypes are unknown. In blood, top tumor clones expanded by 2 weeks, shrinking by 4.

Germline CDR1 is SGHDN and CDR2 is FVKESK. The ends were cut back, 0 bases at V and 4 bases at J, with 5 bases in the middle. The CDR3 length is 13 residues. Indicated time point: blood 2 weeks post-SBRT. Treatment meaning: 15 Gy SBRT to primary tumor, nephrectomy 4 weeks later. Blood was sampled at baseline, 2 weeks and 4 weeks after SBRT. TCRdb's copy holds only in-frame clones and misses some; the assay was immunoSEQ multiplex PCR. The repertoire holds 65,000 to 80,000 clones, around 85% seen once, with roughly 20% in the top ten. Note on this clone: Its antigen remains unknown.

This specimen was blood, taken from a patient whose treatment included radiotherapy and nephrectomy. The chain carries TRBV14 and TRBJ2-3; D is ambiguous. The TCR comes from a woman aged 50 to 60 with renal cell carcinoma. CDR3 sequence reads: CASSQDPADTQYF. The CDR3 coding sequence is TGTGCCAGCAGCCAAGATCCGGCAGATACGCAGTATTTT.